This is a list of T cell receptor beta chains from one sample in a study of blood T cell repertoires in COVID-19. Sequencing used immunoSEQ multiplex PCR; TCRdb keeps in-frame clones, though not all of them. The table lists about 230,000 clones, roughly four fifths of them singletons. Sample: peripheral blood. These receptors were taken from a woman older than 75 with COVID-19, enrolled during active disease. The conserved cysteine and the conserved F or W are not part of the CDR3 here.

j_call cdr3_length v_call cdr3_aa
TRBJ1-5 12 TRBV5-1 ASSVQGLGQPQH
TRBJ1-1 12 TRBV27 ASRRNGGRGEAF
TRBJ1-1 12 TRBV21-1 ASSRHRENTEAF
TRBJ2-1 13 TRBV7-9 ASTQGASSYNEQF
TRBJ1-1 11 TRBV6-5 ASTGVMNTEAF
TRBJ1-1 11 TRBV5-1 ASSTGLSTEAF
TRBJ1-2 12 TRBV2 ASIRQVLFDGYT
TRBJ1-1 11 TRBV5-5 ASSMTTNTEAF
TRBJ2-5 11 TRBV30 AWTQGAVETQY
TRBJ1-4 12 TRBV5-1 ASSTGTANEKLF
TRBJ1-1 12 TRBV7-3 ASSFSPGGTEAF
TRBJ2-1 13 TRBV4-1 ASSRTSGNYNEQF
TRBJ1-3 11 TRBV19 ASRTLVGNTIY
TRBJ1-4 15 TRBV28 ASSLFGAGRLNEKLF
TRBJ1-2 13 TRBV5-4 ASRLQGGADYGYT
TRBJ1-1 13 TRBV20-1 SASDDREKTGEAF
TRBJ2-5 12 TRBV28 ASRKGQLQETQY
TRBJ2-3 13 TRBV24-1 ATSPGQGPTDTQY
TRBJ2-1 11 TRBV29-1 SVGRGVGNEQF
TRBJ2-7 12 TRBV19 ASSIMGAPYEQY
TRBJ1-6 11 TRBV10-3 AISEMGDSPLH
TRBJ2-5 13 TRBV9 ASSVAAGGRETQY
TRBJ2-5 15 TRBV11-2 ASSPGTSGGLQETQY
TRBJ1-2 12 TRBV5-4 ASSLAGGNYGYT
TRBJ2-5 11 TRBV5-4 ASSLGGGETQY
TRBJ1-2 11 TRBV18 ASSPLSGDGYT
TRBJ1-1 12 TRBV9 ASSVDAATRFWV
TRBJ1-5 12 TRBV7-2 ASSTQDRDQPQH
TRBJ1-1 13 TRBV5-6 ASSLQGAQGTEAF
TRBJ1-2 11 TRBV3-1/TRBV3-2 ASSPTGPYGYT
TRBJ1-2 11 TRBV30 AWKRQGDYGYT
TRBJ1-4 11 TRBV19 ASSIFRGEKLF
TRBJ2-6 15 TRBV4-1 ASSQGTGGSGANVLT
TRBJ1-6 14 TRBV27 ASSIRGRVENSPLH
TRBJ2-5 14 TRBV12-2 ASRWRQLAGGETQY
TRBJ2-1 11 TRBV18 ASSPRGYNEQF
TRBJ1-6 12 TRBV6-5 ASSYRLGDSPLH
TRBJ2-6 13 TRBV11-2 ASSLDSSGANVLT
TRBJ1-4 13 TRBV5-1 ASSITTGGAEKLF
TRBJ2-2 15 TRBV5-1 ASSFRGTSGNTGELF
TRBJ2-2 14 TRBV15 ATSGGLAGIGGELF
TRBJ1-5 12 TRBV7-3 ASSQSGRNQPQH
TRBJ1-5 12 TRBV28 ASSSAGGNQPQH
TRBJ2-1 15 TRBV2 ASSLLQRPSSYNEQF
TRBJ1-3 12 TRBV11-2 ASSQDMLGNTIY